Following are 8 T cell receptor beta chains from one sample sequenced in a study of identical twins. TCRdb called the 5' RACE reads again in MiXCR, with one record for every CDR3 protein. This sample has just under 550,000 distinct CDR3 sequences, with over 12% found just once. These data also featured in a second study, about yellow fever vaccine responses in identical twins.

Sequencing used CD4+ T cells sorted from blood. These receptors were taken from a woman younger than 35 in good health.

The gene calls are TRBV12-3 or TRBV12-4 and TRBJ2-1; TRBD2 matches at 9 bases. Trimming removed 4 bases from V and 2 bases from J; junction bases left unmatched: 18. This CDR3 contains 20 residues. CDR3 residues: CASSWRGAGGTFRAYNEQFF. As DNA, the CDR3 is TGTGCCAGCAGTTGGAGGGGAGCGGGGGGAACCTTTCGGGCCTACAATGAGCAGTTCTTC.

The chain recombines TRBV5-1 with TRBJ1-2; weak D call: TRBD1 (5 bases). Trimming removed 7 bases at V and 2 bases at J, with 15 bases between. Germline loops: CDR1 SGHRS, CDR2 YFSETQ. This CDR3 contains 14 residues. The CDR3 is CASRYDRVNYGYTF. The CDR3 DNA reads TGCGCCAGCCGATACGACAGAGTAAACTATGGCTACACCTTC.

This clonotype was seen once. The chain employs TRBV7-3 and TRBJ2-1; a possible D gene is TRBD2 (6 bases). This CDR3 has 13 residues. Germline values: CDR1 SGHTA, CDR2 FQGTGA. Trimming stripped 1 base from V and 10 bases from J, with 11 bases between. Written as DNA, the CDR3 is TGTGCCAGCAGCTTAAAGGCGGCGGGAGAGCAGTTCTTC. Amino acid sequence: CASSLKAAGEQFF. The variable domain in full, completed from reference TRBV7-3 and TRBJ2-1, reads GAGVSQTPSNKVTEKGKYVELRCDPISGHTALYWYRQSLGQGPEFLIYFQGTGAADDSGLPNDRFFAVRPEGSVSTLKIQRTERGDSAVYLCASSLKAAGEQFFGPGTRLTVL.

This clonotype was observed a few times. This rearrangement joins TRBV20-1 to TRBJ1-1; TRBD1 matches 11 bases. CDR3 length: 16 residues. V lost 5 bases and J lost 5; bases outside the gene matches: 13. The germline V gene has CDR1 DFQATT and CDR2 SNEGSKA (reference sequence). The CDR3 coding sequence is TGCAGTGCTGGCGGGAGTGGACAGGGGGCATTTACTGAAGCTTTCTTT. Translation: CSAGGSGQGAFTEAFF.

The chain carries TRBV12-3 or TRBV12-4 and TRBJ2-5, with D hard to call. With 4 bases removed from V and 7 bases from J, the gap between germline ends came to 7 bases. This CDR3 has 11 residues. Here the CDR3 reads CASSSSTTQYF. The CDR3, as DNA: TGTGCCAGCAGTTCGAGTACGACCCAGTACTTC.

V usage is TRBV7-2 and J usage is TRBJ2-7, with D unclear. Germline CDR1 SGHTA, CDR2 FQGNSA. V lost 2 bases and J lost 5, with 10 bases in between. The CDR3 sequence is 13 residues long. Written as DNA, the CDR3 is TGTGCCAGCAGCTTAACCCATATAGACGAGCAGTACGTC. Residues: CASSLTHIDEQYV.

The CDR3, as DNA: TGCAGTGCTGCCCCAGGAGGGGTTAATGGCTACACCTTC. This codes for CSAAPGGVNGYTF. The chain combines TRBV20-1 with TRBJ1-2, with TRBD1 as a possible D gene (5 bases). In germline, CDR1 is DFQATT, CDR2 SNEGSKA (reference sequence). Trimming removed 5 bases at V and 6 bases at J, with 16 bases between. The CDR3 covers 13 residues.

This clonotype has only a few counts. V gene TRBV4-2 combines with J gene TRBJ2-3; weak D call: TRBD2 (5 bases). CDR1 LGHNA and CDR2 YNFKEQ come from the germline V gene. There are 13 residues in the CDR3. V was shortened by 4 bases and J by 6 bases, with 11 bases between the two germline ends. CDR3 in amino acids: CASSPTRGDTQYF. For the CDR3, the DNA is TGTGCCAGCAGCCCCACCCGCGGGGATACGCAGTATTTT.